This T cell receptor beta chain was identified in a study of T-cell memory formation after mild COVID-19. Study-level results: Among clones peaking at day 37 in the second wave, SARS-CoV-2 specificity remained unconfirmed. The study found contracting CD4+ clones mainly in CM and EM and contracting CD8+ clones in EMRA. Contracting clones from day 15 to 85 showed balanced CD4/CD8; later expanders favored CD4+.

This clonotype was recorded many times. Its specificity is unknown. Each CDR3 protein gets one entry after TCRdb re-called the 5' RACE reads with MiXCR. This sample has a few hundred thousand distinct CDR3 sequences, with around 20% found just once. This receptor was identified in a man aged 18 to 30 who had mild COVID-19 (a few samples of this study predate the infection). Cell type and time point are not known. Sequenced material: PBMCs or a T cell subset sorted from them (not recorded which).

CDR3 nucleotides: TGCGCCAGCAGCCTCGGGACTGACAGCTCCTACGAGCAGTACTTC. It translates to CASSLGTDSSYEQYF. The chain uses TRBV5-1 and TRBJ2-7, with a possible D match to TRBD2 (6 bases). V lost 4 bases, J lost 0 bases, and 14 bases lay in between. Germline V gene lookup returns CDR1 SGHRS and CDR2 YFSETQ. This CDR3 spans 15 amino acids.